This TCR beta chain was sequenced for a study of T cell repertoires in cytomegalovirus infection (dated by TCRdb to between 2019 and 2020). About the full investigation: Because public TCR beta signatures pointed to carriage of CMV infection together with the matching HLA type, the HLA type of each donor mattered for the analysis.

Overall study results and their limits: Cumulative frequency of public TCR beta family members discriminated carriers of CMV infection plus the relevant HLA type in this cohort and an independent approximately 370-donor cohort. In the ex vivo response, HLA-C-restricted CMV-specific TCR beta clonotypes were dominant, and in two of eight donors the single most frequent clonotype came from this HLA-C-restricted group.

V is clipped by 5 bases and J by 6 bases, and the sequence between their germline boundaries is 11 bases long. Counted from cysteine to phenylalanine, this CDR3 has 13 amino acids. Of all the DNA, just the CDR3 is kept, 39 bases in frame from base 1. Via the germline V gene, CDR1 is KGHDR and CDR2 SFDVKD. TCRdb names Illumina HiSeq 1500 as the instrument used. TCRdb reprocessed the public reads (quality trimming at Q25 with fastp, clone calling with MiXCR) and kept in-frame beta chains. CDR3 protein duplicates are merged, each entry listing the most common genes and DNA. The sample has fewer than 550,000 distinct CDR3 sequences on record, approximately 11% of them singletons. The top ten hold 10% of the sample. This clonotype was seen a few times. No cognate antigen has been identified for it. The sample holds no much larger clone one base away, and base qualities are not on file.

This receptor was identified in a human donor in good health (CMV status not recorded). Some clones in this sample may be carry-over from other donors' samples. The sequence is built from TRBV24-1 and TRBJ2-3; D gene: possibly TRBD2, on 5 matching bases. Specimen: PBMCs. Here is the DNA: TGTGCCACCAGTGCCCTGCGAGGGGATACGCAGTATTTT. It codes for CATSALRGDTQYF.